This is a list of T cell receptor beta chains from one sample in a study of T cell repertoires in cytomegalovirus infection. MiXCR was run by TCRdb on the reads, yielding one entry per CDR3 protein. Of roughly 990,000 distinct CDR3 sequences listed, around 31% are singletons. Which antigens these TCRs recognize remains unknown. The sample was cultured CD8+ T cells from PBMCs, taken from culture after CMV antigen stimulation. The receptor source for this set is a human donor in good health (CMV status not recorded). Some clones in this sample may be carry-over from other donors' samples. The CDR3 runs from the conserved cysteine through the conserved F or W. The D gene is left open where the match is weak. Some rows mark clone size as missing; the rest say once, few, many or name a class of expanded clone.

TRBJ2-7,TRBD1,TRBV4-1,few,CASAQGQGGYEQYF,TGCGCCAGCGCCCAGGGACAGGGGGGGTACGAGCAGTACTTC
TRBJ2-1,NA,TRBV6-1,NA,CASRYTSSYNEQFF,TGTGCCAGCAGGTATACTAGCTCCTACAATGAGCAGTTCTTC
TRBJ1-4,TRBD1,TRBV10-3,few,CAISGGQSNNEKLFF,TGTGCCATCAGTGGGGGACAGTCGAATAATGAAAAACTGTTTTTT
TRBJ2-3,NA,TRBV7-2,many,CASERGWGGSFTDTQYF,TGTGCCAGCGAGAGGGGGTGGGGCGGGTCCTTCACAGATACGCAGTATTTT
TRBJ2-5,TRBD2,TRBV20-1,NA,CSAGGTRQETQYF,TGCAGTGCGGGAGGGACGCGTCAAGAGACCCAGTACTTC
TRBJ1-5,NA,TRBV3-1,many,CASSQYAGSNQPQHF,TGTGCCAGCAGCCAATATGCCGGTAGCAATCAGCCCCAGCATTTT
TRBJ2-3,TRBD1,TRBV6-2/TRBV6-3,NA,CATMNGQGADTQYF,TGTGCCACTATGAACGGACAGGGGGCGGATACGCAGTATTTT
TRBJ2-7,NA,TRBV7-2,many,CASSFRPSTGSLSYEQYF,TGTGCCAGCAGCTTCCGCCCCTCCACCGGCAGCCTCTCCTACGAGCAGTACTTC
TRBJ2-5,NA,TRBV7-6,NA,CASSNKGDQRETQYF,TGTGCCAGCAGCAATAAGGGGGACCAGCGTGAGACCCAGTACTTC
TRBJ2-2,TRBD1,TRBV5-1,few,CASSFQGDRVAGTGELFF,TGCGCCAGCAGCTTTCAGGGGGACAGGGTCGCCGGCACCGGGGAGCTGTTTTTT
TRBJ2-2,TRBD1,TRBV28,NA,CASSLPDRGQNTGELFF,TGTGCCAGCAGTTTACCGGACAGGGGACAAAACACCGGGGAGCTGTTTTTT
TRBJ2-1,TRBD2,TRBV7-2,NA,CASSPMTSGATGSYNEQFF,TGTGCCAGCAGCCCGATGACTAGCGGGGCCACGGGGTCCTACAATGAGCAGTTCTTC
TRBJ2-7,NA,TRBV29-1,NA,CSVEGGKYEQYF,TGCAGCGTTGAAGGGGGCAAGTACGAGCAGTACTTC
TRBJ2-3,NA,TRBV5-6,NA,CASTAGRPTDTQYF,TGTGCCAGCACCGCGGGGCGCCCAACAGATACGCAGTATTTT
TRBJ2-1,NA,TRBV7-6,few,CASSSGAFGLINEQFF,TGTGCCAGCAGCTCCGGCGCTTTTGGTCTAATCAATGAGCAGTTCTTC
TRBJ2-3,NA,TRBV6-1,NA,CASSGLLRDSTDTQYF,TGTGCCAGCAGTGGACTGCTCAGGGATAGCACAGATACGCAGTATTTT
TRBJ2-1,NA,TRBV29-1,NA,CSVSGGGLNNEQFF,TGCAGCGTCTCCGGCGGCGGGTTAAACAATGAGCAGTTCTTC
TRBJ2-1,NA,TRBV6-6,NA,CASRVLGGTNEQFF,TGTGCCAGCAGGGTCCTAGGGGGGACGAATGAGCAGTTCTTC
TRBJ1-2,NA,TRBV25-1,NA,CASSMNRKVGYTF,TGTGCCAGCAGTATGAATCGAAAAGTTGGCTACACCTTC
TRBJ2-1,TRBD2,TRBV7-6,many,CASSLEGGNHEQFF,TGTGCCAGCAGCTTAGAGGGAGGGAACCATGAGCAGTTCTTC